The 21 T cell receptor beta chains below all came from one sample that was sequenced in a study of blood T cells in healthy people across ages. The authors ran a second PCR of roughly 6 to 12 cycles using a sample-barcoded 5' primer and a J-beta primer mix. TCRdb used MiXCR to reprocess the 5' RACE reads, holding one entry per CDR3 protein. This repertoire shows about 680,000 distinct CDR3 sequences, 45% to 50% found once; its top ten account for 25% to 35%. Material for sequencing was blood. These TCRs come from a woman in her sixties in good health.

The chain carries TRBV10-3 and TRBJ1-4, with a weak D call TRBD1 (5 bases). The CDR3 runs to 17 residues. CDR1 and CDR2 (germline): ENHRY, SYGVKD. Deletions cut 3 bases from V and 0 bases from J, with 14 bases between. The CDR3 loop is CAISDEGFRATNEKLFF. In nucleotides, the CDR3 is TGTGCCATCAGTGACGAGGGGTTTAGAGCAACTAATGAAAAACTGTTTTTT.

The chain links TRBV11-2 to TRBJ2-1; D gene unclear. This CDR3 contains 13 residues. Trimming cost V 5 bases and J 9 bases, with 14 bases left between them. Germline CDR1 reads SGHAT; CDR2 reads FQNNGV. CDR3 DNA: TGTGCCAGCAGCGTAAGGTTTGTAGGTGAGCAGTTCTTC. Its protein product is CASSVRFVGEQFF.

A few counts support this clonotype. The gene calls are TRBV20-1 and TRBJ2-5, with TRBD1 matching over 7 bases. The germline CDR1 and CDR2 sequences are DFQATT and SNEGSKA (reference sequence). The ends lost 3 bases at V and 11 bases at J; junction bases unmatched: 12. The length of the CDR3 is 13 residues. The CDR3 region is CSASSPTGSEQYF. CDR3 DNA: TGCAGTGCTAGTTCCCCGACAGGGAGTGAGCAGTACTTC.

The sample holds a few counts of this clonotype. V gene TRBV20-1 combines with J gene TRBJ2-7; 10 positions match TRBD2. The trim removed 3 bases at V and 3 bases at J, leaving 11 bases unmatched. The CDR3 is made up of 16 amino acids. The V gene's germline CDR1 is DFQATT and CDR2 SNEGSKA (reference sequence). CDR3 in amino acids: CSASNRGSSGSYEQYF. DNA for the CDR3: TGCAGTGCTAGTAATAGGGGGTCTAGCGGGAGCTACGAGCAGTACTTC.

The sample holds a few counts of this clonotype. The rearrangement joins TRBV29-1 to TRBJ2-3, with no clear D. Germline V gene lookup returns CDR1 SQVTM and CDR2 ANQGSEA. This CDR3 contains 13 residues. Between the trimmed V and J ends, which lost 4 bases and 4 bases, there was a span of 12 bases. The CDR3 nucleotides read TGCAGCGTTGTTGGTCCAGCGCCAGATACGCAGTATTTT. Protein product: CSVVGPAPDTQYF.

This clonotype was counted ten times or more. V gene TRBV18 combines with J gene TRBJ2-5, with D possibly matching TRBD2 (5 bases). Germline V gives CDR1 KGHSH, CDR2 LQKENI. The V end was cut by 2 bases, the J end by 2 bases, with 6 bases between. The CDR3 runs to 13 residues. CDR3 loop: CASSPGLQETQYF. CDR3 sequence (DNA): TGTGCCAGCTCACCAGGACTGCAAGAGACCCAGTACTTC.

Remarks on this clonotype: One base away lies a much larger clone, so this may be a sequencing read error. V is TRBV9 and J is TRBJ2-1, with 11 bases fitting TRBD2. Germline V gene lookup returns CDR1 SGDLS and CDR2 YYNGEE. The CDR3 sequence is 18 residues long. In nucleotides, the CDR3 is TGTACCAGCAGCGTTAGCGGGAGGGCCTGGAGGTCCTACAATGAGCAGTTCTTC. Translation gives CTSSVSGRAWRSYNEQFF.

The J gene is TRBJ1-1, the V gene TRBV7-8; 8 positions match TRBD1. There are 14 residues in the CDR3. The junction had 8 bases not matched to a gene; V was cut back by 5 bases and J by 6 bases. Germline lookup yields CDR1 SGHVS and CDR2 FQNEAQ. CDR3 bases: TGTGCCAGCAGCGGGCGACAGGGGCTCTCTGAAGCTTTCTTT. Its protein is CASSGRQGLSEAFF.

Here the CDR3 DNA reads TGTGCCTGGAGTGTATGGGGTAATGAGCAGTTCTTC. It encodes CAWSVWGNEQFF. This chain uses TRBV30 with TRBJ2-1, with no clear D. V was clipped by 0 bases and J by 7 bases, with 7 bases between them. The CDR3 extends over 12 amino acids. CDR1 GTSNPN and CDR2 SVGIG come from the germline V gene (reference sequence).

V and J are TRBV11-2 and TRBJ2-1; 7 nucleotides align to TRBD2. The V segment lost 0 bases and the J segment 8 bases; nucleotides outside the gene matches: 10. CDR1 and CDR2 (germline): SGHAT, FQNNGV. CDR3 length equals 16 residues. CDR3 loop: CASSLEGGRGYDEQFF. The CDR3 nucleotides are TGTGCCAGCAGCTTAGAAGGTGGGAGGGGATACGATGAGCAGTTCTTC.

This clonotype was observed a handful of times. The germline gene is not matched at one end of the junction; a read error may be the cause. V is TRBV2 and J is TRBJ2-3, with 7 positions matching TRBD2. The CDR3 runs to 16 residues. CDR1 and CDR2 from the germline V gene are SNHLY and FYNNEI. The CDR3 region has the DNA TGTGCCAGCAGCGAAGAGCGGGATACTAGCACAGATACGCAGTATTTT. It yields the protein CASSEERDTSTDTQYF. Using reference TRBV2 and TRBJ2-3 for the parts outside the CDR3, the full variable domain is EPEVTQTPSHQVTQMGQEVILRCVPISNHLYFYWYRQILGQKVEFLVSFYNNEISEKSEIFDDQFSVERPDGSNFTLKIRSTKLEDSAMYFCASSEERDTSTDTQYFGPGTRLTVL.

The V gene is TRBV27, the J gene TRBJ1-6; perhaps TRBD1 as D (6 bases). Germline CDR1 and CDR2: MNHEY and SMNVEV (reference sequence). CDR3 size: 13 residues. The V end lost 6 bases, the J end lost 8 bases, and 11 bases lay between the germline ends. The CDR3 DNA reads as TGTGCCAGCAGGGTACAGGGCTATTCACCCCTCCACTTT. This translates into CASRVQGYSPLHF.

The J gene is TRBJ2-1, the V gene TRBV2; TRBD1 aligns across 7 bases. The CDR3 is 14 amino acids. V shed 6 bases, J shed 3 bases, and the junction held 5 bases outside the gene matches. In germline, CDR1 is SNHLY, CDR2 FYNNEI. The CDR3 DNA is TGTGCCAGCAGGGACAGGTATAGCTACAATGAGCAGTTCTTC. Amino acids: CASRDRYSYNEQFF.

Only one count was recorded for this clonotype. A much larger clone differs by one base, so this may be a read error. The chain is built from TRBV29-1 and TRBJ2-7, with a possible D match to TRBD2 (6 bases). The CDR3 has 12 residues. The V gene's germline CDR1 is SQVTM and CDR2 ANQGSEA. CDR3 coding DNA: TGCAGCATTGAAAGTCAGGGAGGCGAGCAGTACTTC. Encoded protein: CSIESQGGEQYF.

Worth noting for this clonotype: The junction does not match germline at one end; this may be a read error. The V gene is TRBV5-6, the J gene TRBJ2-7, with D unclear. The germline V gene encodes CDR1 SGHDT and CDR2 YYEEEE. The CDR3 is made up of 16 amino acids. CDR3 sequence reads: CTSSTNGPHVSYEQYF. The CDR3 DNA sequence: TGTACCAGCAGCACAAACGGGCCGCATGTCTCCTACGAGCAGTACTTC.

The rearrangement uses TRBV11-1 and TRBJ2-7, with 9 bases aligning to TRBD2. The CDR3 is 15 residues long. Losses at the gene ends were 1 base for V and 5 bases for J; bases not matched to a gene: 6. Germline values: CDR1 SGHAT, CDR2 FQDESV (reference sequence). The CDR3 here is CASSLGGLARDEQYF. For the CDR3, the DNA is TGTGCCAGCAGCTTAGGAGGACTAGCGCGTGACGAGCAGTACTTC.

The rearrangement uses TRBV7-3 and TRBJ2-7; the match to TRBD2 covers 12 bases. This CDR3 is built from 18 residues. V gave up 4 bases and J gave up 2 bases; unmatched junction bases: 12. CDR1 SGHTA and CDR2 FQGTGA come from the germline V gene. The CDR3 here is CASSCTGTSGLSTYEQYF. In DNA form, the CDR3 reads TGTGCCAGCAGCTGTACCGGGACTAGCGGGCTCTCTACCTACGAGCAGTACTTC.

The chain is built from TRBV20-1 and TRBJ1-5; D unclear. There are 13 residues in the CDR3. Germline V CDR1 and CDR2: DFQATT, SNEGSKA (reference sequence). V shed 5 bases and J shed 0 bases, with 8 bases lying between them. The CDR3 is CSALKDSNQPQHF. The DNA for the CDR3 is TGCAGTGCTCTCAAAGATAGCAATCAGCCCCAGCATTTT.

This sequence joins TRBV10-3 and TRBJ2-1, with D maybe TRBD1 (6 bases). Deletions cut 5 bases from V and 0 bases from J, with 14 bases between. Germline assignment: CDR1 ENHRY and CDR2 SYGVKD. This CDR3 spans 16 amino acids. The DNA for the CDR3 is TGTGCCATCAGTCGGACAGCGAATCCCTCCTACAATGAGCAGTTCTTC. It translates to CAISRTANPSYNEQFF.

V is TRBV7-9 and J is TRBJ2-7; TRBD1 or TRBD2 may be the D gene (7 bases each). The CDR3 is 15 amino acids. Between the trimmed V and J ends, which lost 0 bases and 1 base, there was a span of 10 bases. Germline V CDR1 and CDR2: SEHNR, FQNEAQ (reference sequence). The CDR3: CASSLARGGSYEQYF. In DNA form, the CDR3 reads TGTGCCAGCAGCTTAGCCAGGGGGGGGTCCTACGAGCAGTACTTC.

The chain links TRBV24-1 to TRBJ2-1; 7 nucleotides line up with TRBD2. V gave up 3 bases and J gave up 2 bases; unmatched junction bases: 6. From germline, CDR1 is KGHDR and CDR2 SFDVKD. The CDR3 length is 16 residues. CDR3 bases: TGTGCCACCAGTGATGGCGGCGGGAGAGCCTACAATGAGCAGTTCTTC. The encoded protein is CATSDGGGRAYNEQFF.